This TCR beta chain was observed in a study of blood T cell repertoires in COVID-19. About the study: PBMCs, B-cell-depleted T cells, or T cells provided the cDNA or gDNA that made up the material.

Per the authors' pipeline: For nucleated cells, counts were estimated from reference gene primer amplification. Method: immunoSEQ multiplex PCR; TCRdb's copy keeps in-frame clones and lacks some. That table supplies the V and J calls and clone size; D and trimming were determined from the DNA. The table has roughly 190,000 clones, about 80% seen once. Germline assignment: CDR1 SEHNR and CDR2 FQNEAQ (reference sequence). This CDR3 spans 15 amino acids. With V trimmed by 5 bases and J by 6 bases, 9 bases remained unmatched. This chain connects TRBV7-9 to TRBJ2-7; 11 bases are a match to TRBD1. Source material: peripheral blood. The TCR originated in a man in his sixties with acute or convalescent COVID-19. The CDR3 sequence: CASSTRTGGLSEQYF. The CDR3 nucleotides are TGTGCCAGCAGCACCAGGACAGGGGGCTTAAGCGAGCAGTACTTC.